This T cell receptor beta chain derives from a study of OX40 agonist ivuxolimab in advanced cancers. On the study more broadly: Those treated in dose escalation had hepatocellular carcinoma, melanoma, renal cell cancer or head and neck cancer. Study outcomes and limitations: Expanded clones were, on average, more numerous in CD8+ T cells than in CD4+.

Germline loops: CDR1 MNHNS, CDR2 SASEGT. This CDR3 comprises 14 residues. V was trimmed by 2 bases and J by 1 base, leaving 8 bases between them. TCRdb's copy holds only in-frame clones and misses some; the assay was immunoSEQ multiplex PCR. The data show roughly 100,000 clones, 90% seen once. On this clone: What it binds is not known.

The TCR comes from an adult with an advanced solid tumor such as melanoma, head and neck, liver or kidney cancer. This specimen consisted of CD4+ or CD8+ T cells sorted from blood, obtained in a trial of the OX40 agonist ivuxolimab. The gene calls are TRBV6-1 and TRBJ1-1, with D unresolved. Here the CDR3 reads CASSEYGENTEAFF. The CDR3 DNA is TGTGCCAGCAGTGAATACGGGGAGAACACTGAAGCTTTCTTT.